One and the same sample provided the 4 T cell receptor beta chains below, sequenced in a study of T cells after yellow fever vaccination. TCRdb ran MiXCR on the 5' RACE reads and lists one entry per CDR3 protein. The table shows under 500,000 distinct CDR3 sequences, with about 19% occurring only once. The material sequenced was PBMCs, taken before the yellow fever booster vaccination. The receptors originated from a man younger than 35 who received the YFV17D yellow fever vaccine.

This clonotype has ten or more counts. This chain joins TRBV7-3 and TRBJ2-1; D remains unclear. Germline-derived CDR1 and CDR2 are SGHTA and FQGTGA. CDR3 size: 12 residues. With 2 bases removed from V and 10 bases from J, the gap between germline ends came to 9 bases. Here the CDR3 reads CASSLSRGEQFF. The CDR3 DNA is TGTGCCAGCAGCTTATCTCGCGGAGAGCAGTTCTTC.

The CDR3 bases are TGTGCCAGCAGTTACATGGTATCCGAGCAGTACTTC. The encoded protein is CASSYMVSEQYF. The J gene is TRBJ2-7, the V gene TRBV6-2 or TRBV6-3; D is unresolved. This CDR3 has 12 amino acids. V dropped 2 bases and J dropped 6 bases, with 8 bases sitting between them. CDR1 MNHEY and CDR2 SVGEGT come from the germline V gene.

This clonotype was found many times. The V gene is TRBV15, the J gene TRBJ1-2, with 7 bases lining up with TRBD1. After removal of 0 bases from V and 3 bases from J, the junction contained 4 bases not matched to a gene. The CDR3 spans 15 residues. The germline V gene encodes CDR1 LNHNV and CDR2 YYDKDF (reference sequence). The CDR3 region has the DNA TGTGCCACCAGCAGAGACCGGGACAGATACTATGGCTACACCTTC. It codes for CATSRDRDRYYGYTF.

Only a few counts were recorded for this clonotype. The chain uses TRBV3-1 and TRBJ2-5; D is undetermined. CDR1 is LGHDT, CDR2 YNNKEL, per germline (reference sequence). The V end lost 2 bases, the J end lost 0 bases, and 13 bases lay between the germline ends. The CDR3 contains 16 residues. In DNA, the CDR3 is TGTGCCAGCAGCCAAAAGTGGGCTAGATACCAAGAGACCCAGTACTTC. As protein: CASSQKWARYQETQYF.